This is a list of T cell receptor beta chains from one sample in a study of T cell responses to AZD1222 COVID-19 vaccine. The data were produced by immunoSEQ multiplex PCR, yet TCRdb's version contains in-frame clones alone and is incomplete. The repertoire consists of 120,000 or so clones, with roughly 87% occurring once and the leading ten covering roughly 1.5%. The sample here was peripheral blood, taken on day 0 of AZD1222 vaccination. These TCRs come from an adult in good health. CDR3s include the opening cysteine and the closing phenylalanine or tryptophan. D genes are given only for firm matches. Part of the rows lack a size; the others show once, few, many or a class for expanded clones.

-	TRBJ1-2	TRBV14	-	TGTGCCAGCAGCCAATCACACAGCTATGGCTACACCTTC	CASSQSHSYGYTF
-	TRBJ2-1	TRBV12-3/TRBV12-4	-	TGTGCCAGCCTCTCCTACAATGAGCAGTTCTTC	CASLSYNEQFF
TRBD1	TRBJ1-6	TRBV30	-	TGTGCCTGGAGTTACCCCGGGACAGGGGTTTCACCCCTCCACTTT	CAWSYPGTGVSPLHF
-	TRBJ1-1	TRBV7-2	-	TGTGCCAGCAGGAGGGCGGACACTGAAGCTTTCTTT	CASRRADTEAFF
-	TRBJ1-1	TRBV6-5	-	TGTGCCAGCAGGTACGGACCTATGAACACTGAAGCTTTCTTT	CASRYGPMNTEAFF
TRBD1	TRBJ1-6	TRBV12-3/TRBV12-4	-	TGTGCCAGCAGAACAGGGGGTCATTCACCCCTCCACTTT	CASRTGGHSPLHF
TRBD2	TRBJ2-1	TRBV24-1	few	TGTGCCACCAGTGACCAGCGACTAGCGGCCTACAATGAGCAGTTCTTC	CATSDQRLAAYNEQFF
TRBD1	TRBJ1-6	TRBV12-3/TRBV12-4	-	TGTGCCAGCAGTTTTGACAGGGGTTCACCCCTCCACTTT	CASSFDRGSPLHF
-	TRBJ1-3	TRBV7-9	-	TGTGCCAGCAGCTTGGGGGGTCGAACAGCGTTTATCTCTGGAAACACCATATATTTT	CASSLGGRTAFISGNTIYF
-	TRBJ1-5	TRBV28	-	TGTGCCAGCAGTTCCTCCGCAGGGGAAGTGGGGCCCCAGCATTTT	CASSSSAGEVGPQHF
-	TRBJ1-5	TRBV3-1/TRBV3-2	-	TGTGCCAGCAGCCAAGGACTTCATCAGCCCCAGCATTTT	CASSQGLHQPQHF
TRBD1	TRBJ1-1	TRBV28	-	TGTGCCAGCAGCACACTCGGACAGGGCGGCACTGAAGCTTTCTTT	CASSTLGQGGTEAFF
TRBD1	TRBJ2-7	TRBV7-9	once	TGTGCCAGCAGCCCTTGGGACAGAAGCTCCTACGAGCAGTACTTC	CASSPWDRSSYEQYF
-	TRBJ1-3	TRBV24-1	-	TGTGCCACCAGTGACCCGGCCCAGGGAGGAAACACCATATATTTT	CATSDPAQGGNTIYF
-	TRBJ1-2	TRBV28	-	TGTGCCAGCAGTTCCTCGGGGGCCCCGACGGGCTATGGCTACACCTTC	CASSSSGAPTGYGYTF
-	TRBJ2-5	TRBV6-5	-	TGTGCCAGCAGCCTGACACCGATAGAGACCCAGTACTTC	CASSLTPIETQYF
-	TRBJ2-6	TRBV19	-	TGTGCCAGTGGCAGGAGCTCTGGGGCCAACGTCCTGACTTTC	CASGRSSGANVLTF
TRBD1	TRBJ1-2	TRBV4-1	-	TGCGCCAGCAGCCAAGTCCCGGGACAGACCTATATGGGCTACACCTTC	CASSQVPGQTYMGYTF
-	TRBJ2-6	TRBV29-1	-	TGCAGCGTTGCGGCAGGGACTTCTGGGGCCAACGTCCTGACTTTC	CSVAAGTSGANVLTF
-	TRBJ1-2	TRBV28	-	TGTGCCAGCAGAATTTTTATCCGGACATCAACTGACAACTATGGCTACACCTTC	CASRIFIRTSTDNYGYTF
TRBD1	TRBJ2-5	TRBV11-3	-	TGTGCCAGCAGCCAGGGGACAGGGGCCGAGACCCAGTACTTC	CASSQGTGAETQYF
-	TRBJ1-6	TRBV24-1	-	TGTGCCACCAGTGATGGGAATAATTCACCCCTCCACTTT	CATSDGNNSPLHF
-	TRBJ2-1	TRBV19	-	TGTGCCAGTAGTATCCCGGGGGTAGGAACCTACAATGAGCAGTTCTTC	CASSIPGVGTYNEQFF
-	TRBJ2-2	TRBV7-8	once	TGTGCCAGCAGCCGAGTGGGAAGGGGCGGGGAGCTGTTTTTT	CASSRVGRGGELFF
-	TRBJ1-2	TRBV6-5	-	TGTGCCAGCAGGGATACAGGGTTATCGTTCGGCTACACCTTC	CASRDTGLSFGYTF
-	TRBJ1-1	TRBV24-1	-	TGTGCCACCGTGGGGGAGACTGAAGCTTTCTTT	CATVGETEAFF
TRBD2	TRBJ2-7	TRBV9	few	TGTGCCAGCAGCGTAGAGGAGCGGGGCACCTACGAGCAGTACTTC	CASSVEERGTYEQYF
TRBD2	TRBJ2-2	TRBV28	-	TGTGCCAGCAGGGAGCGGGGGGGCCGCGTCGGGGAGCTGTTTTTT	CASRERGGRVGELFF
TRBD1	TRBJ2-7	TRBV4-1	-	TGCGCCAGCAGCCATCCGGGACAGGGGGCTTACGAGCAGTACTTC	CASSHPGQGAYEQYF
TRBD2	TRBJ2-5	TRBV25-1	-	TGTGCCAGCAGTGAGGGAGGGAAGGAGACCCAGTACTTC	CASSEGGKETQYF
TRBD1	TRBJ1-1	TRBV4-1	-	TGCGCCAGCAGCCCCGGGAGCCAGGGGGCGCTTCTGGACACTGAAGCTTTCTTT	CASSPGSQGALLDTEAFF
-	TRBJ2-7	TRBV7-8	-	TGTGCCAGCAGCCCCCGGCAGGGACCTTCCTACGAGCAGTACTTC	CASSPRQGPSYEQYF
TRBD1	TRBJ1-3	TRBV6-5	-	TGTGCCAGCATGACAGGGCGCTCTGGAAACACCATATATTTT	CASMTGRSGNTIYF
-	TRBJ2-5	TRBV5-5	-	TGTGCCAGCAGCTTAACAGGGTTTCGAGAGACCCAGTACTTC	CASSLTGFRETQYF
-	TRBJ2-7	TRBV27	-	TGTGCCAGCAGTTTCCGGGTCAGGACCTACGAGCAGTACTTC	CASSFRVRTYEQYF
TRBD1	TRBJ1-5	TRBV18	-	TGTGCCAGCTCACCGGGACAGGGGTCTAATCAGCCCCAGCATTTT	CASSPGQGSNQPQHF
TRBD2	TRBJ2-7	TRBV28	once	TGTGCCAGCACCGTTCGCGGGGGCGAGCAGTACTTC	CASTVRGGEQYF
-	TRBJ2-5	TRBV13	-	TGTGCCAGCAGCCAGCTGAAAGAGACCCAGTACTTC	CASSQLKETQYF
-	TRBJ2-1	TRBV5-1	-	TGCGCCAGCAGCGCGGGACAGTTTTACAATGAGCAGTTCTTC	CASSAGQFYNEQFF
-	TRBJ2-7	TRBV4-1	few	TGCGCCAGCAGCCAAGTGGGTCTCCCCACCCGGTCCCGCGAGCAGTACTTC	CASSQVGLPTRSREQYF
-	TRBJ2-7	TRBV7-3	-	TGTGCCAGCAGCTTGGCAGGCGCGGGGAAGGGGGCCTACGAGCAGTACTTC	CASSLAGAGKGAYEQYF
-	TRBJ2-7	TRBV2	-	TGTGCCAGCTTAAGAAGGGAGCAGTACTTC	CASLRREQYF
TRBD2	TRBJ2-7	TRBV30	-	TGTGCCTGGAGTTTCAAAGCGGGGGGATTGTACGAGCAGTACTTC	CAWSFKAGGLYEQYF
-	TRBJ2-7	TRBV7-2	once	TGTGCCAGCAGCTTAGGTGGTCTACGGGAGCAGTACTTC	CASSLGGLREQYF
TRBD1	TRBJ1-1	TRBV11-3	-	TGTGCCAGCAGCTTAGATTACCCTAGCGAAGACAGGGAGAGGACTGAAGCTTTCTTT	CASSLDYPSEDRERTEAFF
-	TRBJ1-3	TRBV9	-	TGTGCCAGCGGTTACAGGGACGGGAACACCATATATTTT	CASGYRDGNTIYF
-	TRBJ1-1	TRBV6-5	-	TGTGCCAGCTTACGGGGGGTGGACACTGAAGCTTTCTTT	CASLRGVDTEAFF
-	TRBJ1-1	TRBV5-6	-	TGTGCCAGCAGCAACGGACGGTCGAACACTGAAGCTTTCTTT	CASSNGRSNTEAFF
-	TRBJ2-5	TRBV19	-	TGTGCCAGTAGTATAAGGCAGGGAGGGGGAGAGACCCAGTACTTC	CASSIRQGGGETQYF
TRBD1	TRBJ1-2	TRBV29-1	-	TGCAGCGTTGAAGATAGGCAGGGGGAAGGCTACACCTTC	CSVEDRQGEGYTF
-	TRBJ1-5	TRBV28	-	TGTGCCAGCAGTCCCACGCAGAACTATCAGCCCCAGCATTTT	CASSPTQNYQPQHF
-	TRBJ2-7	TRBV6-6	few	TGTGCCAGCAGGTATTTCAGAGAGGGGAAGGACGAGCAGTACTTC	CASRYFREGKDEQYF
-	TRBJ1-4	TRBV7-3	-	TGTGCCAGCAGCCCGGGGGTAAATGAAAAACTGTTTTTT	CASSPGVNEKLFF
TRBD1	TRBJ1-5	TRBV4-1	-	TGCGCCAGCAGCCCGGGACAGTACAATCAGCCCCAGCATTTT	CASSPGQYNQPQHF
-	TRBJ2-2	TRBV11-2	-	TGTGCCAGCAGCCCAAGGCTAGCTGAGAACACCGGGGAGCTGTTTTTT	CASSPRLAENTGELFF